This T cell receptor (beta chain) originates from a study of Tregs in tolerant kidney transplant recipients. Measured with immunoSEQ multiplex PCR; TCRdb has only the in-frame clones, and not every one. This table holds about 18,000 clones, about four fifths found once. V shed 8 bases and J 3 bases; nucleotides not matched to a gene: 5. Per germline, CDR1 MNHEY and CDR2 SVGAGI. The CDR3 runs 13 residues. The rearrangement joins TRBV6-5 to TRBJ2-7; 9 nucleotides align to TRBD1. The sequenced material came from Tregs from blood. This sequence was found in a human donor in good health. The CDR3 nucleotides read TGTGCCAGCGCCCGGGACAGGGACTACGAGCAGTACTTC. Translating it yields CASARDRDYEQYF.